These 11 T cell receptor beta chains came from one sample sequenced in a study of cytomegalovirus exposure and HLA in healthy donors. The primer mix had 60 Vbeta and 13 Jbeta primers. The table came from immunoSEQ multiplex PCR; TCRdb's copy has only in-frame clones and leaves some out. The sample holds about 170,000 clones, approximately 80% seen once. Sequenced: PBMCs. All receptors come from a male donor in good health and CMV-seronegative.

The gene calls are TRBV5-4 and TRBJ2-2; D gene uncertain. The V end was cut by 6 bases, the J end by 3 bases, with 12 bases between. Germline-derived CDR1 and CDR2 are SGHNT and YYREEE (reference sequence). The CDR3 is 14 residues long. The CDR3 nucleotides read TGTGCCAGCACCCCCAGTGCGGACACCGGGGAGCTGTTTTTT. Translating gives CASTPSADTGELFF.

This clone was counted once. The rearrangement links TRBV9 to TRBJ1-2; D uncertain. Germline values: CDR1 SGDLS, CDR2 YYNGEE. The CDR3 contains 19 residues. The ends were cut back, 0 bases at V and 6 bases at J, with 27 bases in the middle. The CDR3 region has the DNA TGTGCCAGCAGCGTAGCCCCCCACACATTGGAGTTTCGCCTCGATGGCTACACCTTC. Amino acids: CASSVAPHTLEFRLDGYTF.

The chain couples TRBV1 to TRBJ2-1; the D call in the table, TRBD1, was not verified against the DNA. TRBV1 is recorded as a pseudogene. The CDR3 totals 17 residues. The CDR3 nucleotides read TGCACCAGCAGCCAAGCAAGGGACAGGCCCCTCTACAATGAGCAGTTCTTC. Encoded protein: CTSSQARDRPLYNEQFF.

V is TRBV6-5 and J is TRBJ2-7; D is undetermined. CDR1 and CDR2 (germline): MNHEY, SVGAGI. V lost 6 bases to trimming and J lost 0 bases, with 9 bases between them. This CDR3 region has 13 residues. CDR3 in DNA: TGTGCCAGCAGCCCCGACACCTCCTACGAGCAGTACTTC. It codes for CASSPDTSYEQYF.

V gene TRBV6-5 combines with J gene TRBJ2-2, with 7 bases aligning to TRBD2. With 7 bases clipped from V and 5 bases from J, the junction kept 4 bases outside the gene matches. The CDR3 covers 13 residues. The germline V gene encodes CDR1 MNHEY and CDR2 SVGAGI. DNA of the CDR3: TGTGCCAGCATTCAGGGAGGGACCGGGGAGCTGTTTTTT. Residues: CASIQGGTGELFF.

The genes are TRBV28 and TRBJ1-4, with 8 bases lining up with TRBD1. CDR1 and CDR2 (germline): MDHEN, SYDVKM. CDR3 length: 14 amino acids. J lost 4 bases, V lost 8 bases, and 6 bases had no gene match. CDR3 in amino acids: CASGGQGDNEKLFF. CDR3 in DNA: TGTGCCAGCGGAGGACAGGGAGATAATGAAAAACTGTTTTTT.

This clone was seen once. CDR3 amino acids: CASQRRTGGWYEQYF. CDR3 in DNA: TGTGCCAGTCAGCGGCGGACAGGCGGCTGGTACGAGCAGTACTTC. The gene calls are TRBV27 and TRBJ2-7; 7 bases are shared with TRBD1. CDR1 is MNHEY, CDR2 SMNVEV, per germline (reference sequence). J gave up 4 bases and V 9 bases, and 15 bases lay outside the gene matches. The CDR3 consists of 15 residues.

In this sample, this clone turned up once. V usage is TRBV9 and J usage is TRBJ2-6; 10 positions agree with TRBD2. The trim removed 2 bases at V and 2 bases at J, leaving 1 base unmatched. Germline V gene sequence: CDR1 SGDLS, CDR2 YYNGEE. The length of the CDR3 is 16 residues. CDR3 region: CASSVGTSAGANVLTF. The CDR3 DNA follows: TGTGCCAGCAGCGTCGGGACTAGCGCTGGGGCCAACGTCCTGACTTTC.

The CDR3 sequence is CASSLEGAGGGDTQYF. The CDR3 DNA reads as TGTGCCAGCAGCTTAGAAGGCGCGGGAGGGGGAGATACGCAGTATTTT. The chain is built from TRBV7-6 and TRBJ2-3; 9 nucleotides line up with TRBD2. The germline gives CDR1 SGHVS, CDR2 FNYEAQ. The ends lost 1 base at V and 5 bases at J; junction bases unmatched: 7. This CDR3 has 16 residues.

In its sample, this clone was seen a few times. This sequence joins TRBV6-4 and TRBJ1-1; 7 nucleotides line up with TRBD1. Germline trimming cut 2 bases from V and 0 bases from J; bases unmatched to any gene: 9. The V gene's germline CDR1 is MRHNA and CDR2 SNTAGT. The CDR3 is 17 amino acids. The CDR3 spells CASSDPTAGGMNTEAFF. CDR3 sequence (DNA): TGTGCCAGCAGTGACCCCACCGCAGGGGGGATGAACACTGAAGCTTTCTTT.

The DNA for the CDR3 is TGTGCCAGCAGCCCGTCCCTGGGCAAATACGAGCAGTACTTC. This gives the protein CASSPSLGKYEQYF. The chain has TRBV13 and TRBJ2-7; D uncertain. CDR3 length equals 14 residues. The V and J ends lost 5 bases and 4 bases respectively, with 15 bases between them. Germline lookup yields CDR1 PRHDT and CDR2 FYEKMQ (reference sequence).